This TCR beta chain was profiled in a study of blood T cell repertoires in COVID-19. Study context: Samples came from the United States, Italy and Spain, spanning acute and convalescent COVID-19.

The CDR3 has 14 amino acids. Germline V CDR1 and CDR2: KGHDR, SFDVKD. V was trimmed by 11 bases and J by 2 bases, leaving 16 bases between them. Only in-frame clones appear in the TCRdb table, and some are missing; sequencing was by immunoSEQ multiplex PCR. The sample yields a few hundred thousand clones, about 88% seen once. The sample comprised peripheral blood. This clonotype originated in a woman in her 70s with active or convalescent COVID-19. The chain is built from TRBV24-1 and TRBJ2-3; D may be TRBD1 (5 bases). The CDR3 loop reads CAKPLGAYTDTQYF. CDR3 coding DNA: TGTGCCAAGCCCCTAGGGGCGTACACAGATACGCAGTATTTT.